A selection of T cell receptor beta chains follows, all from one sample in a study of identical twins. TCRdb reprocessed the 5' RACE reads with MiXCR, giving one entry per CDR3 protein. The sample lists a few hundred thousand distinct CDR3 sequences, roughly an eighth occurring once. These sequences were also reported in another study, on yellow fever vaccine responses in identical twins.

The sample comprised CD4+ T cells sorted from blood. The receptors here all came from a woman in her late teens or twenties in good health. Each CDR3 is given with its conserved first and last residue. The D gene is left open where the match is weak. Clone size is given for some rows only: seen once, a few or many times, or a class if the clone is expanded.

d_call j_call clone_size v_call cdr3_nt cdr3_aa
NA TRBJ1-1 NA TRBV7-2 TGTGCCAGCAGCTTAGATTACGGGAACACTGAAGCTTTCTTT CASSLDYGNTEAFF
NA TRBJ2-7 few TRBV20-1 TGCAGTGGTAGAGGGACCACCTACGAGCAGTACTTC CSGRGTTYEQYF
NA TRBJ2-1 few TRBV20-1 TGCAGTGCCGCTAGAAGCAATGAGCAGTTCTTC CSAARSNEQFF
TRBD2 TRBJ2-1 many TRBV5-1 TGCGCCAGCAGCATCCTTCTTTCGGGAGGGCCAGTCAATGAGCAGTTCTTC CASSILLSGGPVNEQFF
NA TRBJ2-1 many TRBV12-3/TRBV12-4 TGTGCCAGCACCCTTAAATGGACAGAGCAGTTCTTC CASTLKWTEQFF
NA TRBJ2-5 few TRBV10-3 TGTGCCATCAGTGAGTCTGAGCTAGGGCGGGAGACCCAGTACTTC CAISESELGRETQYF
NA TRBJ2-7 NA TRBV5-5 TGTGCCAGCAGCGCCGGTGTGGGTAGGACGGCCTCCTACGAGCAGTACTTC CASSAGVGRTASYEQYF
TRBD1 TRBJ2-3 NA TRBV12-3/TRBV12-4 TGTGCCAGCACCCGGGACAGGCCCACAGATACGCAGTATTTT CASTRDRPTDTQYF
NA TRBJ2-2 NA TRBV12-3/TRBV12-4 TGTGCCAGCAGTTTAGCTGCGGCTACCGGGGAGCTGTTTTTT CASSLAAATGELFF
NA TRBJ1-1 NA TRBV19 TGTGCCAGTAAAACGGACGGTAACACTGAAGCTTTCTTT CASKTDGNTEAFF
NA TRBJ2-2 NA TRBV5-1 TGCGCCAGCAGCTTGGAGCCAAGAGGGAACACCGGGGAGCTGTTTTTT CASSLEPRGNTGELFF
NA TRBJ2-2 few TRBV12-3/TRBV12-4 TGTGCCAGCAGTACAACCCAGGGGACCGGGGAGCTGTTTTTT CASSTTQGTGELFF
TRBD2 TRBJ2-3 NA TRBV11-2 TGTGCCAGCAGCTTACCCTCGCGGGGGGGCCGAGGAAGCTCAGATACGCAGTATTTT CASSLPSRGGRGSSDTQYF
NA TRBJ2-7 few TRBV6-2/TRBV6-3 TGTGCCAGCAGTGGACCAGGGGAGGACGAGCAGTACTTC CASSGPGEDEQYF
NA TRBJ2-3 few TRBV10-3 TGTGCCATCAGTGACTGGAGGCAGGGGAGCACAGATACGCAGTATTTT CAISDWRQGSTDTQYF
NA TRBJ2-3 NA TRBV3-1 TGTGCCAGCAGCGTTACATCCAGCCAACGCACAGATACGCAGTATTTT CASSVTSSQRTDTQYF
NA TRBJ1-1 NA TRBV6-6 TGTGCCTGTAGAGGTTCGACTGAAGCTTTCTTT CACRGSTEAFF
NA TRBJ1-1 NA TRBV7-3 TGTGCCAGCAGCTCAGCAGCCATGAACACTGAAGCTTTCTTT CASSSAAMNTEAFF
NA TRBJ1-2 NA TRBV20-1 TGCAGGGGGCAACAGGGAGATGGCTACACCTTC CRGQQGDGYTF
NA TRBJ1-1 NA TRBV3-1 TGTGCCAGCAGCCAGGGCCAATGGACTGAAGCTTTCTTT CASSQGQWTEAFF
NA TRBJ2-5 NA TRBV12-3/TRBV12-4 TGTGCCAGCGGAGTTCTTCAAGAGACCCAGTACTTC CASGVLQETQYF
NA TRBJ1-1 few TRBV28 TGTGCCAGCACTCCAGGACGGTTGAACAGTGAAGCTTTCTTT CASTPGRLNSEAFF
NA TRBJ2-1 NA TRBV12-3/TRBV12-4 TGTGCCAGCAGGGGGGCCGGGACGTCAAACAATGAGCAGTTCTTC CASRGAGTSNNEQFF
NA TRBJ2-7 NA TRBV12-3/TRBV12-4 TGTGCCAGCAGCCGGGGGCGGGAGTTCTCCGAGCAGTACTTC CASSRGREFSEQYF
NA TRBJ2-1 many TRBV5-6 TGTGCCAGCAGCTTGATTTGGGACGGTACCTACAATGAGCAGTTCTTC CASSLIWDGTYNEQFF
NA TRBJ2-7 NA TRBV2 TGTGCCAGCAGTGACTTACCCTACGAGCAGTACTTC CASSDLPYEQYF
TRBD1 TRBJ2-7 NA TRBV18 TGTGCCAGCTCACCAGGGACAGGCGTCGACGAGCAGTACTTC CASSPGTGVDEQYF
TRBD2 TRBJ2-2 NA TRBV25-1 TGTGCCAGCAGTGATTCTAGCGGGTTCACCGGGGAGCTGTTTTTT CASSDSSGFTGELFF
NA TRBJ2-7 NA TRBV7-2 TGTGCCAGCAGCTTAGCTTCCGGGGTATCCTACGAGCAGTACTTC CASSLASGVSYEQYF
TRBD1 TRBJ1-6 NA TRBV18 TGTGCCAGCTCACCACCTGAGACAGGGGGCGATTCACCCCTCCACTTT CASSPPETGGDSPLHF
TRBD1 TRBJ2-7 many TRBV29-1 TGCAGCGTTTATGCGGGGACAGGGAATTACGAGCAGTACTTC CSVYAGTGNYEQYF
TRBD2 TRBJ2-3 NA TRBV11-2 TGTGCCAGCAGCTTAATGGGTAGCGGGGGGCCCACAGATACGCAGTATTTT CASSLMGSGGPTDTQYF
NA TRBJ1-6 NA TRBV7-9 TGTGCCAGCAGCTTAAGGGGGAACCTTAATTCACCCCTCCACTTT CASSLRGNLNSPLHF
NA TRBJ2-7 NA TRBV27 TGTGCCAGCAGCCCAGCGAATAGGGGCGCTGACTACGAGCAGTACTTC CASSPANRGADYEQYF
NA TRBJ2-7 few TRBV28 TGTGCCAGCAGTCGATCCGGGACGGACTACGAGCAGTACTTC CASSRSGTDYEQYF
NA TRBJ1-2 NA TRBV4-3 TGCGCCAGCAGCCAAGAGACGACCGTGTCTAGCTATGGCTACACCTTC CASSQETTVSSYGYTF
TRBD2 TRBJ2-7 NA TRBV3-1 TGTGCCAGCAGCCATGAGCGCGGGGGCTACGAGCAGTACTTC CASSHERGGYEQYF
TRBD2 TRBJ2-5 few TRBV7-8 TGTGCCAGCAGCTCCTGGACTAGCGGGGGTAAAGAGACCCAGTACTTC CASSSWTSGGKETQYF
TRBD1 TRBJ1-1 NA TRBV10-3 TGTGCCATCAGTGAGGGCGGACAGGGCGTCACTGAAGCTTTCTTT CAISEGGQGVTEAFF
TRBD1 TRBJ2-3 NA TRBV11-2 TGTGCCAGCAGCCGGGACAGGGGGACACATACGCAGTATTTT CASSRDRGTHTQYF
TRBD2 TRBJ2-2 NA TRBV5-1 TGCGCCAGCAGCCGTAGCGGGGGGGAAGACACCGGGGAGCTGTTTTTT CASSRSGGEDTGELFF
TRBD1 TRBJ1-2 NA TRBV20-1 TGCAGTGCTAGTCAAGGGACAGGGCTTGGCTACACCTTC CSASQGTGLGYTF
NA TRBJ1-1 NA TRBV12-3/TRBV12-4 TGTGCCAGCAGTTTAGACTCCTCAAACACTGAAGCTTTCTTT CASSLDSSNTEAFF
NA TRBJ2-7 few TRBV20-1 TGCAGTGCTAGAGCTCCCCTCATGTGGAGGGAACGAGACGAGCAGTACTTC CSARAPLMWRERDEQYF
NA TRBJ2-3 few TRBV15 TGTGCCACCAGCAGAGAAGGACAGCCTGACACAGATACGCAGTATTTT CATSREGQPDTDTQYF
TRBD1 TRBJ2-6 NA TRBV11-1 TGTGCCAGCAGCTACCGGACAGGCGAAAACTCTGGGGCCAACGTCCTGACTTTC CASSYRTGENSGANVLTF
NA TRBJ1-1 many TRBV7-9 TGTGCCAGCAGCTTACAGGGAGATAACACTGAAGCTTTCTTT CASSLQGDNTEAFF
NA TRBJ2-1 NA TRBV6-2/TRBV6-3 TGTGCCAGCAGGGAGACAGGTGACTCCTACAATGAGCAGTTCTTC CASRETGDSYNEQFF
NA TRBJ2-1 NA TRBV11-2 TGTGCCAGCAGCTTATTAGGGTGGAGTAGGGGTCCTTTTTCGGATGAGCAGTTCTTC CASSLLGWSRGPFSDEQFF
NA TRBJ2-5 NA TRBV7-2 TGTGCCAGCAGCCCCCTCAGGGGCGTAAAGACCCAGTACTTC CASSPLRGVKTQYF
TRBD2 TRBJ2-1 NA TRBV7-2 TGTGCCAGCAGCCAAAGCGGGAGGGGGTCCTACAATGAGCAGTTCTTC CASSQSGRGSYNEQFF